One sample yielded the 31 T cell receptor beta chains listed below, sequenced in a study of blood T cell repertoires in COVID-19. Sequencing was performed with immunoSEQ multiplex PCR; in TCRdb, only in-frame clones are kept and a portion is missing. There are fewer than 350,000 clones in the sample; 87% occur only once, and 9.5% to 10% lies in the top ten. The sequenced sample was peripheral blood. The source is a man in his thirties or forties with COVID-19, enrolled during active disease.

The chain combines TRBV19 with TRBJ2-1; a weak D match, TRBD1 (5 bases). The CDR3 is 12 amino acids. Germline assignment: CDR1 LNHDA and CDR2 SQIVND (reference sequence). V shed 4 bases and J shed 9 bases, with 10 bases lying between them. In DNA form, the CDR3 reads TGTGCCAGTAGTACTGGGGCGAGTGAGCAGTTCTTC. This translates into CASSTGASEQFF.

The chain couples TRBV27 to TRBJ1-2, with a tentative D call TRBD1 (6 bases). The CDR3 consists of 14 residues. Trimming shortened V by 3 bases and J by 8 bases, and 16 bases separated the two germline ends. Germline CDR1 is MNHEY and CDR2 is SMNVEV (reference sequence). CDR3 nucleotides: TGTGCCAGCAGTTTCAACAGGGAGACTAGCGGCTACACCTTC. Protein: CASSFNRETSGYTF.

The genes are TRBV9 and TRBJ1-2, with D possibly TRBD1 on 6 matching bases. Trimming took off 3 bases at V and 3 bases at J, with 27 bases between the two ends. The CDR3 loop spans 19 amino acids. CDR1 is SGDLS, CDR2 YYNGEE, per germline. The CDR3 nucleotides read TGTGCCAGCAGCGGTAATCCCCTGGGGGCGATTAAGTCGGACTATGGCTACACCTTC. It translates to CASSGNPLGAIKSDYGYTF.

The chain has TRBV7-2 and TRBJ2-7, with 15 nucleotides matching TRBD2. Looked up from germline, CDR1 is SGHTA and CDR2 is FQGNSA. V gave up 5 bases and J gave up 7 bases; unmatched junction bases: 3. This CDR3 has 14 amino acids. The DNA of the CDR3 is TGTGCCAGCAGCCGGGGACTAGCGGGAGGTGAGCAGTACTTC. It encodes CASSRGLAGGEQYF.

The J gene is TRBJ1-1, the V gene TRBV19; 8 bases align to TRBD1. CDR1 is LNHDA and CDR2 is SQIVND in the germline V gene (reference sequence). With V trimmed by 5 bases and J by 3 bases, 2 bases remained unmatched. CDR3 length: 13 amino acids. CDR3 sequence (DNA): TGTGCCAGTAGTCAGGACAGGGACACTGAAGCTTTCTTT. It translates to CASSQDRDTEAFF.

The CDR3, as DNA: TGTGCCAGCAGCTTAGAAAGTCAGGGGTTCGATGGCTACACCTTC. Amino acids: CASSLESQGFDGYTF. J is TRBJ1-2 and V is TRBV7-2; D is possibly TRBD1 (6 bases). Germline V lookup: CDR1 SGHTA, CDR2 FQGNSA. CDR3 length: 15 residues. V was shortened by 1 base and J by 6 bases, with 15 bases between the two germline ends.

This clone was seen just once. The chain joins TRBV29-1 to TRBJ1-5; 7 bases are shared with TRBD1. In germline, CDR1 is SQVTM, CDR2 ANQGSEA. This CDR3 contains 16 residues. The trim removed 7 bases at V and 7 bases at J, leaving 19 bases unmatched. The CDR3 sequence: CSAAYANPTGAQPQHF. The CDR3 nucleotides read TGCAGCGCCGCATATGCAAACCCAACAGGGGCACAGCCCCAGCATTTT. Using reference TRBV29-1 and TRBJ1-5 for the parts outside the CDR3, the full variable domain is SAVISQKPSRDICQRGTSLTIQCQVDSQVTMMFWYRQQPGQSLTLIATANQGSEATYESGFVIDKFPISRPNLTFSTLTVSNMSPEDSSIYLCSAAYANPTGAQPQHFGDGTRLSIL.

The chain recombines TRBV5-4 with TRBJ1-5; 7 bases are a match to TRBD1. The trim removed 4 bases at V and 5 bases at J, leaving 6 bases unmatched. The CDR3 covers 14 residues. The V gene's germline CDR1 is SGHNT and CDR2 YYREEE (reference sequence). This CDR3 reads CASSAGQVDQPQHF. CDR3 DNA: TGTGCCAGCAGCGCTGGACAGGTCGATCAGCCCCAGCATTTT.

V and J are TRBV7-2 and TRBJ1-2; 9 nucleotides agree with TRBD1. Trimming at V came to 1 base and at J to 7 bases, leaving 4 bases not matched to a gene. This CDR3 spans 14 amino acids. Germline V lookup: CDR1 SGHTA, CDR2 FQGNSA. The CDR3, as DNA: TGTGCCAGCAGCTTAGAGTGGGACAGGGCTGGCTACACCTTC. Residues: CASSLEWDRAGYTF. The full variable domain, with the rest looked up from reference TRBV7-2 and TRBJ1-2, is GAGVSQSPSNKVTEKGKDVELRCDPISGHTALYWYRQSLGQGLEFLIYFQGNSAPDKSGLPSDRFSAERTGGSVSTLTIQRTQQEDSAVYLCASSLEWDRAGYTFGSGTRLTVV.

The chain is built from TRBV28 and TRBJ2-1; D unclear. Germline CDR1 reads MDHEN; CDR2 reads SYDVKM. Trimming stripped 2 bases from V and 2 bases from J, with 10 bases between. The CDR3 extends over 15 amino acids. The CDR3 sequence: CASSLKLSPYNEQFF. The CDR3 DNA follows: TGTGCCAGCAGTTTAAAACTTTCCCCCTACAATGAGCAGTTCTTC.

This chain uses TRBV4-1 with TRBJ2-2, with D unresolved. The CDR3 length is 12 residues. Germline V gene lookup returns CDR1 MGHRA and CDR2 YSYEKL. V was clipped by 5 bases and J by 3 bases, with 4 bases between them. CDR3 DNA sequence: TGCGCCAGCAGCACTGACACCGGGGAGCTGTTTTTT. This gives the protein CASSTDTGELFF.

To note about this clone: The identical CDR3 is also encoded by other nucleotide sequences in the sample. The rearrangement uses TRBV4-3 and TRBJ2-6; no clear D. Looked up from germline, CDR1 is LGHNA and CDR2 is YSLEER. Trimming stripped 0 bases from V and 1 base from J, with 7 bases between. CDR3 length equals 16 residues. This CDR3 reads CASSQDAGSGANVLTF. The CDR3 DNA reads TGCGCCAGCAGCCAAGATGCCGGGTCTGGGGCCAACGTCCTGACTTTC.

CDR3 nucleotide sequence: TGTGCCAGCAGTTTAGACTTCGGACAGAGAGACGATGGCTACACCTTC. Amino acid sequence: CASSLDFGQRDDGYTF. The V call is TRBV7-3, the J call TRBJ1-2; maybe TRBD1 (6 bases). Germline CDR1 reads SGHTA; CDR2 reads FQGTGA. The CDR3 has 16 amino acids. Trimming pared 6 bases from V and 6 bases from J, leaving 23 bases between.

The chain carries TRBV5-8 and TRBJ1-5; D is perhaps TRBD1 (6 bases). The CDR3 is 14 amino acids. Germline values: CDR1 SGHTS, CDR2 YDEGEE. Trimming shortened V by 4 bases and J by 2 bases, and 10 bases separated the two germline ends. CDR3 DNA sequence: TGTGCCAGCAGCACCTACAGGGGCAATCAGCCCCAGCATTTT. Translation gives CASSTYRGNQPQHF.

This rearrangement joins TRBV19 to TRBJ1-1, with TRBD1 matching 7 bases. The germline CDR1 and CDR2 sequences are LNHDA and SQIVND (reference sequence). V was clipped by 11 bases and J by 5 bases; unmatched bases: 8. The CDR3 length is 12 residues. CDR3 DNA sequence: TGTGCCTCACAGAAACAGGGGACTGAAGCTTTCTTT. This encodes CASQKQGTEAFF.

This chain links TRBV5-1 with TRBJ2-7, with D tentatively TRBD2 (6 bases). CDR1 SGHRS and CDR2 YFSETQ come from the germline V gene. There are 15 residues in the CDR3. V lost 4 bases to trimming and J lost 3 bases, with 17 bases between them. CDR3 bases: TGCGCCAGCAGCCCCGGCGGGGCTTCTGTCTACGAGCAGTACTTC. It is translated as CASSPGGASVYEQYF.

This clone was recorded only once. Other nucleotide sequences in the sample specify the same CDR3. V is TRBV5-6 and J is TRBJ1-6; 8 bases fit TRBD1. Losses at the gene ends were 4 bases for V and 0 bases for J; bases not matched to a gene: 3. The CDR3 consists of 16 residues. Germline lookup yields CDR1 SGHDT and CDR2 YYEEEE. The CDR3 sequence: CASSRGTGSYNSPLHF. As DNA, the CDR3 is TGTGCCAGCAGCCGCGGGACAGGCTCCTATAATTCACCCCTCCACTTT.

This chain connects TRBV7-2 to TRBJ2-2; D is ambiguous. The CDR3 loop spans 16 amino acids. Germline CDR1 SGHTA, CDR2 FQGNSA. Between the trimmed V and J ends, which lost 1 base and 0 bases, there was a span of 9 bases. The CDR3: CASSLGAPTNTGELFF. CDR3 DNA: TGTGCCAGCAGCTTAGGAGCCCCCACGAACACCGGGGAGCTGTTTTTT.

V gene TRBV9 combines with J gene TRBJ1-1; TRBD1 matches at 8 bases. With V trimmed by 4 bases and J by 3 bases, 11 bases remained unmatched. The CDR3 sequence is 16 residues long. Germline CDR1 and CDR2: SGDLS and YYNGEE. The CDR3 is CASSPRDRTIDTEAFF. The CDR3 DNA reads as TGTGCCAGCAGCCCTCGGGACAGGACCATTGACACTGAAGCTTTCTTT.

This sequence joins TRBV28 and TRBJ2-7, with TRBD1 identical over 8 bases. CDR3 length equals 14 residues. With V trimmed by 3 bases and J by 3 bases, 4 bases remained unmatched. Germline CDR1 and CDR2: MDHEN and SYDVKM. The CDR3: CASSLTGVRYEQYF. CDR3 sequence (DNA): TGTGCCAGCAGTTTGACAGGGGTCCGCTACGAGCAGTACTTC.

V and J are TRBV7-8 and TRBJ2-1, with 7 bases aligning to TRBD2. Trimming at V came to 1 base and at J to 6 bases, leaving 9 bases not matched to a gene. The CDR3 runs to 16 residues. Germline V gene data show CDR1 as SGHVS and CDR2 as FQNEAQ. CDR3 region: CASSLVLAGVPNEQFF. In DNA form, the CDR3 reads TGTGCCAGCAGCTTAGTTCTTGCGGGAGTCCCCAATGAGCAGTTCTTC.

A single count supports this clone. Being one base from a much bigger clone, this may be a read error. Distinct nucleotide sequences in the sample also encode this CDR3. CDR3 loop: CASSFLYEQYF. DNA for the CDR3: TGTGCCAGCAGCTTCCTCTACGAGCAGTACTTC. J is TRBJ2-7 and V is TRBV7-2; D is uncertain. Germline lookup yields CDR1 SGHTA and CDR2 FQGNSA. Trimming pared 3 bases from V and 3 bases from J, leaving 3 bases between. The CDR3 extends over 11 amino acids.

The rearrangement links TRBV6-2 or TRBV6-3 to TRBJ2-6; a weak D match, TRBD1 (6 bases). CDR3 length: 16 amino acids. Trimming took off 7 bases at V and 4 bases at J, with 17 bases between the two ends. Germline CDR1 reads MNHEY; CDR2 reads SVGEGT. CDR3 bases: TGTGCCAGCACCCCGGGGACACCTCTCGGGGCCAACGTCCTGACTTTC. This gives the protein CASTPGTPLGANVLTF.

In the case of this clone: At the DNA level, this CDR3 is encoded by other sequences in the same sample as well. The chain recombines TRBV12-3 or TRBV12-4 with TRBJ2-7; D ambiguous. This CDR3 is built from 12 residues. Between the trimmed V and J ends, which lost 3 bases and 4 bases, there was a span of 7 bases. CDR3 nucleotides: TGTGCCAGCAGTTTTATCCCTTACGAGCAGTACTTC. Translating it yields CASSFIPYEQYF.

The V call is TRBV19, the J call TRBJ2-2; 7 bases are shared with TRBD1. Trimming removed 5 bases from V and 4 bases from J; junction bases left unmatched: 16. There are 18 residues in the CDR3. Per germline, CDR1 LNHDA and CDR2 SQIVND (reference sequence). The CDR3 nucleotides are TGTGCCAGTAGTTCCCGGACAGGTCAGCCCCCGTTCACCGGGGAGCTGTTTTTT. Translating it yields CASSSRTGQPPFTGELFF.

The V gene is TRBV14, the J gene TRBJ2-7, with D tentatively TRBD1 (6 bases). This CDR3 contains 17 residues. Germline V gives CDR1 SGHDN, CDR2 FVKESK. The V gene lost 0 bases and the J gene lost 0 bases, with 15 bases spanning the gap. CDR3 protein: CASSQDIRRGSSYEQYF. The CDR3 DNA sequence: TGTGCCAGCAGCCAAGATATTCGCAGGGGAAGCTCCTACGAGCAGTACTTC.

This clone appeared once. The chain employs TRBV4-1 and TRBJ1-6; the match to TRBD1 covers 8 bases. The V gene's germline CDR1 is MGHRA and CDR2 YSYEKL. With V trimmed by 0 bases and J by 5 bases, 0 bases remained unmatched. The CDR3 totals 15 residues. CDR3 coding DNA: TGCGCCAGCAGCCAAGAGGACAGGGATAATTCACCCCTCCACTTT. This sequence encodes CASSQEDRDNSPLHF.

V and J are TRBV6-6 and TRBJ1-5; D unresolved. The germline V gene encodes CDR1 MNHNY and CDR2 SVGAGI (reference sequence). This CDR3 contains 17 residues. Trimming shortened V by 5 bases and J by 0 bases, and 17 bases separated the two germline ends. Here the CDR3 DNA reads TGTGCCAGCAGTCGCCCGACGGGAACACCTAGCAATCAGCCCCAGCATTTT. It encodes CASSRPTGTPSNQPQHF.

This rearrangement joins TRBV7-2 to TRBJ2-7, with 10 bases that match TRBD1. The J segment lost 4 bases and the V segment lost 4 bases, leaving 7 bases of the junction unmatched. Germline CDR1 SGHTA, CDR2 FQGNSA. CDR3 size: 15 residues. The CDR3 DNA reads TGTGCCAGCAGCTCCAGGGACAGGGGATTTTACGAGCAGTACTTC. Encoded protein: CASSSRDRGFYEQYF.

V and J are TRBV5-6 and TRBJ1-2; perhaps TRBD1 as D (6 bases). V lost 7 bases to trimming and J lost 4 bases, with 20 bases between them. This CDR3 is built from 15 residues. CDR1 and CDR2 from the germline V gene are SGHDT and YYEEEE. The CDR3 here is CASQPGHRTPYGYTF. The DNA of the CDR3 is TGTGCCAGCCAACCGGGACACCGAACTCCCTATGGCTACACCTTC.

The table lists this clone with a count of one. The chain links TRBV5-4 to TRBJ1-2; the D is unclear. Deletions cut 0 bases from V and 2 bases from J, with 8 bases between. CDR3 length: 14 residues. Germline CDR1 reads SGHNT; CDR2 reads YYREEE (reference sequence). The CDR3 DNA follows: TGTGCCAGCAGCTTGGCCCCGGAGAACTATGGCTACACCTTC. Residues: CASSLAPENYGYTF.